Below, 22 T cell receptor beta chains from the same sample are listed, as sequenced in a study of cytotoxic CD8 clonotypes in ibrutinib-treated CLL. Measured with immunoSEQ multiplex PCR; TCRdb has only the in-frame clones, and not every one. There are some 130,000 clones in the sample; 70% to 90% occur only once, and over 2% lies in the top ten. The sequencing used PBMCs, collected after 24 months of ibrutinib treatment. These TCRs come from a human donor with chronic lymphocytic leukemia.

This clone was detected a few times. The V call is TRBV15, the J call TRBJ1-4; no clear D. This CDR3 contains 18 residues. Germline loops: CDR1 LNHNV, CDR2 YYDKDF (reference sequence). The V and J ends lost 4 bases and 0 bases respectively, with 18 bases between them. The CDR3 DNA sequence: TGTGCCACCAGCAACCCAGGCCGGGTGGTGGCAACTAATGAAAAACTGTTTTTT. Translating it yields CATSNPGRVVATNEKLFF.

The chain couples TRBV11-2 to TRBJ2-5; possible D gene TRBD2, 6 bases. Trimming shortened V by 1 base and J by 5 bases, and 20 bases separated the two germline ends. The CDR3 has 17 amino acids. CDR1 and CDR2 (germline): SGHAT, FQNNGV. The CDR3: CASSLVLTPLGRETQYF. CDR3 in DNA: TGTGCCAGCAGCTTAGTCCTAACGCCCCTAGGGAGGGAGACCCAGTACTTC.

On this clone: Other nucleotide sequences in the sample specify the same CDR3. V gene TRBV25-1 combines with J gene TRBJ2-2; possible D gene TRBD1, 6 bases. Germline CDR1 reads MGHDK; CDR2 reads SYGVNS. The germline V and J ends were trimmed by 5 bases and 6 bases, with 16 bases remaining between them. The CDR3 extends over 15 amino acids. CDR3 nucleotides: TGTGCCAGCAGTATCCATGAGGGGGTTGCCGGGGAGCTGTTTTTT. Translating gives CASSIHEGVAGELFF.

The chain has TRBV9 and TRBJ2-5, with D perhaps TRBD1 or TRBD2 (6 bases each). The CDR3 is 15 amino acids. Trimming cost V 0 bases and J 3 bases, with 12 bases left between them. The germline V gene has CDR1 SGDLS and CDR2 YYNGEE. CDR3 sequence reads: CASSVAWGAKETQYF. Written as DNA, the CDR3 is TGTGCCAGCAGCGTAGCTTGGGGGGCTAAAGAGACCCAGTACTTC.

A note on this clone: The germline gene is not matched at one end of the junction; a read error may be the cause. This sequence joins TRBV2 and TRBJ2-1, with D perhaps TRBD1 (7 bases). Germline lookup yields CDR1 SNHLY and CDR2 FYNNEI. This CDR3 is built from 13 residues. For the CDR3, the DNA is TGTGCCAGCCTAGGGGACAGACGGTCCCGGGGGATCTTC. Its protein product is CASLGDRRSRGIF.

The J gene is TRBJ1-4, the V gene TRBV7-2, with D maybe TRBD1 (6 bases). The ends were cut back, 1 base at V and 5 bases at J, with 23 bases in the middle. Germline assignment: CDR1 SGHTA and CDR2 FQGNSA. CDR3 length equals 19 residues. The CDR3 protein is CASSLGRVMGAGENEKLFF. As DNA, the CDR3 is TGTGCCAGCAGCTTAGGCCGGGTTATGGGGGCGGGGGAAAATGAAAAACTGTTTTTT.

This sequence joins TRBV6-1 and TRBJ1-5; D unresolved. Trimming cost V 2 bases and J 1 base, with 15 bases left between them. This CDR3 is built from 17 residues. The germline gives CDR1 MNHNS, CDR2 SASEGT. CDR3 in amino acids: CASSEIQAQPSNQPQHF. In DNA, the CDR3 is TGTGCCAGCAGTGAAATCCAAGCACAGCCCAGCAATCAGCCCCAGCATTTT.

This clone was detected once. This sequence joins TRBV7-2 and TRBJ2-7; weak D call: TRBD2 (6 bases). This CDR3 comprises 14 residues. CDR1 and CDR2 from the germline V gene are SGHTA and FQGNSA. The germline V and J ends were trimmed by 2 bases and 1 base, with 9 bases remaining between them. The CDR3 DNA reads TGTGCCAGCAGCTTATGGGGGGTTTCCTACGAGCAGTACTTC. It translates to CASSLWGVSYEQYF.

The V and J genes are TRBV4-2 and TRBJ2-7, with 7 bases fitting TRBD1. The V gene end was trimmed by 0 bases and the J gene end by 2 bases; junction bases not matched to a gene: 7. The germline gives CDR1 LGHNA, CDR2 YNFKEQ. The CDR3 extends over 16 amino acids. DNA of the CDR3: TGTGCCAGCAGCCAAGAGTGGAGACAGGGACCCTACGAGCAGTACTTC. This sequence encodes CASSQEWRQGPYEQYF.

This sequence joins TRBV18 and TRBJ2-7; D gene unclear. The CDR3 runs to 13 residues. Trimming took 3 bases from V and 5 from J, leaving 11 bases between them. Per germline, CDR1 KGHSH and CDR2 LQKENI. CDR3: CASSPPVLDEQYF. CDR3 nucleotide sequence: TGTGCCAGCTCACCTCCCGTTTTGGACGAGCAGTACTTC.

The chain links TRBV9 to TRBJ2-7; D possibly corresponds to TRBD2 (6 bases). The CDR3 has 14 amino acids. V was trimmed by 0 bases and J by 5 bases, leaving 12 bases between them. From germline, CDR1 is SGDLS and CDR2 YYNGEE. CDR3: CASSVAVGSHEQYF. The CDR3 DNA reads as TGTGCCAGCAGCGTAGCTGTCGGGAGCCACGAGCAGTACTTC. The whole variable domain, filled in from reference TRBV9 and TRBJ2-7, reads DSGVTQTPKHLITATGQRVTLRCSPRSGDLSVYWYQQSLDQGLQFLIQYYNGEERAKGNILERFSAQQFPDLHSELNLSSLELGDSALYFCASSVAVGSHEQYFGPGTRLTVT.

J is TRBJ1-5 and V is TRBV30, with 9 bases aligning to TRBD1. CDR1 GTSNPN and CDR2 SVGIG come from the germline V gene (reference sequence). V lost 1 base, J lost 6 bases, and 10 bases stayed unmatched. The CDR3 extends over 16 amino acids. The DNA of the CDR3 is TGTGCCTGGAGTGGCCCCACAGGGGGCTTTTCTCAGCCCCAGCATTTT. Its translation: CAWSGPTGGFSQPQHF.

The chain has TRBV5-1 and TRBJ2-7; TRBD2 agrees at 10 bases. Germline-derived CDR1 and CDR2 are SGHRS and YFSETQ. Losses at the gene ends were 7 bases for V and 5 bases for J; bases not matched to a gene: 9. The CDR3 sequence is 14 residues long. CDR3 DNA sequence: TGCGCCAGCGGAAAACTAGCGGGGCCAAACGAGCAGTACTTC. This translates into CASGKLAGPNEQYF.

The chain is built from TRBV19 and TRBJ1-1; D ambiguous. Germline V gene lookup returns CDR1 LNHDA and CDR2 SQIVND (reference sequence). This CDR3 is 13 amino acids long. V dropped 6 bases and J dropped 2 bases, with 10 bases sitting between them. The DNA for the CDR3 is TGTGCCAGTAGCGGCAGAATAAACACTGAAGCTTTCTTT. Translated, it gives CASSGRINTEAFF.

The J gene is TRBJ2-3, the V gene TRBV28, with D possibly being TRBD1 (6 bases). Trimming left V 10 bases short and J 1 base short, with 12 bases between. Germline V gene lookup returns CDR1 MDHEN and CDR2 SYDVKM. The CDR3 is 13 amino acids. The CDR3 protein is CATVPGGTDTQYF. In DNA, the CDR3 is TGTGCCACTGTCCCAGGGGGCACAGATACGCAGTATTTT. Drawing the rest from reference TRBV28 and TRBJ2-3, the complete variable domain is DVKVTQSSRYLVKRTGEKVFLECVQDMDHENMFWYRQDPGLGLRLIYFSYDVKMKEKGDIPEGYSVSREKKERFSLILESASTNQTSMYLCATVPGGTDTQYFGPGTRLTVL.

The V call is TRBV18, the J call TRBJ2-2; D might be TRBD2 (5 bases). Germline V CDR1 and CDR2: KGHSH, LQKENI. The CDR3 length is 18 residues. Trimming took off 0 bases at V and 0 bases at J, with 14 bases between the two ends. The CDR3: CASSPPQSGLANTGELFF. In nucleotides, the CDR3 is TGTGCCAGCTCACCACCGCAAAGCGGACTCGCGAACACCGGGGAGCTGTTTTTT.

This clone occurred once. This rearrangement joins TRBV7-9 to TRBJ2-3, with D perhaps TRBD1 or TRBD2 (6 bases each). V was cut by 8 bases and J by 0 bases, with 18 bases left in between. This CDR3 has 16 residues. Germline V gene sequence: CDR1 SEHNR, CDR2 FQNEAQ (reference sequence). CDR3 bases: TGTGCCAGCCAGACCTTCGGGGGCGAAAGCACAGATACGCAGTATTTT. Translating gives CASQTFGGESTDTQYF.

The chain carries TRBV5-1 and TRBJ1-2, with D possibly TRBD1 on 6 matching bases. Germline CDR1 is SGHRS and CDR2 is YFSETQ. The CDR3 is 17 amino acids. The V end was cut by 5 bases, the J end by 3 bases, with 23 bases between. The CDR3 here is CASRRPGQGGGDYGYTF. The CDR3, as DNA: TGCGCCAGCAGGAGACCGGGCCAAGGGGGTGGTGACTATGGCTACACCTTC.

This chain connects TRBV7-2 to TRBJ1-2; 7 positions agree with TRBD1. The CDR3 covers 14 residues. With V trimmed by 1 base and J by 4 bases, 3 bases remained unmatched. Per the germline V gene, CDR1 is SGHTA and CDR2 is FQGNSA. Here the CDR3 DNA reads TGTGCCAGCAGCTTAGGACAGGGCGGCTATGGCTACACCTTC. Translating gives CASSLGQGGYGYTF.

The CDR3 DNA reads as TGCGCCAGCAGCTCCGGACTAGCGGGGGGCCTCCAAGACTACAATGAGCAGTTCTTC. The encoded protein is CASSSGLAGGLQDYNEQFF. The chain has TRBV5-1 and TRBJ2-1, with 14 bases lining up with TRBD2. Germline V gives CDR1 SGHRS, CDR2 YFSETQ. The CDR3 is made up of 19 amino acids. The ends lost 3 bases at V and 3 bases at J; junction bases unmatched: 11.

The chain recombines TRBV5-1 with TRBJ2-7; TRBD2 is a possible D gene (5 bases). The CDR3 loop spans 15 amino acids. V was pared by 2 bases and J by 5 bases, with 17 bases between. Germline CDR1 reads SGHRS; CDR2 reads YFSETQ. The CDR3 sequence is CASSLYSGPRDEQYF. The CDR3 DNA sequence: TGCGCCAGCAGCTTATACAGCGGTCCCCGGGACGAGCAGTACTTC.

This clone is a singleton in its sample. In nucleotides, the CDR3 is TGCGCCAGCAGCCTCCTATGGGACAGGGACGAGCAGTACTTC. It translates to CASSLLWDRDEQYF. The chain joins TRBV5-1 to TRBJ2-7; 9 bases agree with TRBD1. In germline, CDR1 is SGHRS, CDR2 YFSETQ. This CDR3 is built from 14 residues. V dropped 4 bases and J dropped 5; count of bases not matched to a gene: 7. Full variable domain (remainder filled in from reference TRBV5-1 and TRBJ2-7): KAGVTQTPRYLIKTRGQQVTLSCSPISGHRSVSWYQQTPGQGLQFLFEYFSETQRNKGNFPGRFSGRQFSNSRSEMNVSTLELGDSALYLCASSLLWDRDEQYFGPGTRLTVT.